A single sample is the source of the 8 T cell receptor beta chains below, sequenced in a study of shared clonotypes between healthy human individuals. Only in-frame clones appear in the TCRdb table, and some are missing; sequencing was by immunoSEQ multiplex PCR. In the table there are some 2 million clones, 95% of which are singletons. Sample: naive CD4+ T cells sorted from blood. Noted subset: CD45RA+ positively selected. The receptors stem from a man between 18 and 35 years old in good health.

The genes are TRBV11-3 and TRBJ1-1, with D uncertain. Per the germline V gene, CDR1 is SGHNT and CDR2 is YENEEA. The V and J ends lost 5 bases and 3 bases respectively, with 10 bases between them. The CDR3 loop spans 13 amino acids. The CDR3 protein is CASSQWADTEAFF. CDR3 bases: TGTGCCAGCAGCCAATGGGCGGACACTGAAGCTTTCTTT.

V gene TRBV7-2 combines with J gene TRBJ2-2, with 13 bases matching TRBD2. V lost 2 bases, J lost 7 bases, and 7 bases stayed unmatched. CDR3 length: 17 residues. Germline values: CDR1 SGHTA, CDR2 FQGNSA. The CDR3 DNA reads as TGTGCCAGCAGCTTAATTACTAGCGGGAGGGCCTTCGGGGAGCTGTTTTTT. Translation gives CASSLITSGRAFGELFF.

This clone was recorded only once. Other DNA sequences in this sample translate to the same CDR3. V and J are TRBV4-1 and TRBJ2-7; TRBD2 matches 7 bases. Germline CDR1 is MGHRA and CDR2 is YSYEKL. This CDR3 is built from 14 residues. J was trimmed by 1 base and V by 0 bases; bases with no gene match: 0. The CDR3 nucleotides are TGCGCCAGCAGCCAAGAGGGGGGGTCCTACGAGCAGTACTTC. Amino acid sequence: CASSQEGGSYEQYF.

The V call is TRBV25-1, the J call TRBJ1-2; a possible D gene is TRBD1 (6 bases). Germline CDR1 MGHDK, CDR2 SYGVNS. The CDR3 spans 15 residues. Trimming took 2 bases from V and 8 from J, leaving 18 bases between them. CDR3 sequence: CASSERFEGDGGYTF. The CDR3 DNA is TGTGCCAGCAGTGAACGGTTCGAGGGGGACGGCGGCTACACCTTC.

The V gene is TRBV7-2, the J gene TRBJ2-5; no clear D gene. Per the germline V gene, CDR1 is SGHTA and CDR2 is FQGNSA. The CDR3 length is 14 residues. V lost 4 bases, J lost 2 bases, and 11 bases lay in between. The CDR3 reads CASSSLRQQETQYF. DNA of the CDR3: TGTGCCAGCAGCTCCCTGAGGCAGCAAGAGACCCAGTACTTC.

This sequence joins TRBV5-1 and TRBJ2-5, with TRBD2 identical over 10 bases. This CDR3 contains 15 residues. V was pared by 4 bases and J by 4 bases, with 7 bases of the junction left unmatched. Per the germline V gene, CDR1 is SGHRS and CDR2 is YFSETQ. CDR3 DNA sequence: TGCGCCAGCAGCGTTAGCGGGGGGTCAGGAGAGACCCAGTACTTC. Translating gives CASSVSGGSGETQYF.

For the CDR3, the DNA is TGTGCCAGCAGTGAAGCGTCAGGACCGGGGAACACCATATATTTT. This translates into CASSEASGPGNTIYF. This chain links TRBV6-1 with TRBJ1-3, with D uncertain. The germline V gene encodes CDR1 MNHNS and CDR2 SASEGT. The CDR3 length is 15 residues. Between the trimmed V and J ends, which lost 0 bases and 7 bases, there was a span of 13 bases.

In this sample, this clone turned up once. The rearrangement links TRBV7-2 to TRBJ2-5; D is ambiguous. The germline V gene has CDR1 SGHTA and CDR2 FQGNSA. Trimming took off 2 bases at V and 0 bases at J, with 4 bases between the two ends. The CDR3 has 13 residues. Written as DNA, the CDR3 is TGTGCCAGCAGCTTATCAAACCAAGAGACCCAGTACTTC. This translates into CASSLSNQETQYF.